This record looks at one T cell receptor (beta chain) sequence and its context. Its antigen is undetermined. The data stem from a study of blood T cells in healthy people across ages. Study observations and caveats: Older age went with lower TCR beta diversity per million T cells, in a roughly linear way. CMV status of donors was not determined, possibly confounding expanded clonotype changes.

Germline CDR1 is SGDLS and CDR2 is YYNGEE. Trimming shortened V by 2 bases and J by 8 bases, and 13 bases separated the two germline ends. The CDR3 has 13 residues. The sample providers were healthy Caucasian people from Russia, aged about 6 to 95. Staff drew around 10 milliliters of peripheral blood from each donor. Then a second PCR, running about 6 to 12 cycles, was carried out with a sample-barcoded 5' primer and a J-beta primer mix. TCRdb ran MiXCR on the 5' RACE reads and lists one entry per CDR3 protein. Of about 1.8 million distinct CDR3 sequences detected, roughly 52% appear once; the ten largest clones hold approximately 2%.

The specimen was blood. The chain is built from TRBV9 and TRBJ1-1, with a weak D call TRBD1 (5 bases). The receptor's source is a woman aged 40 to 55 in good health. CDR3 DNA: TGTGCCAGCAGCGTCACGACAGTATCCGAAGCTTTCTTT. Residues: CASSVTTVSEAFF.